Each of the 20 T cell receptor beta chains below was sequenced from the same sample in a study of beta chain features in type 1 diabetes. Whole-study findings and limits: Type 1 diabetes patients had moderately but significantly shorter TCRB CDR3s in all four CD4+ subsets.

Reverse transcribing all isolated RNA meant expressed TCRB transcripts were sequenced. TCRdb's copy holds only in-frame clones and misses some; the assay was immunoSEQ multiplex PCR. The sample shows 300,000 or so clones, roughly 13% of them seen only once. Their antigens remain unidentified. The sequencing input was naive CD4+ T cells from blood. The receptors derive from a woman under 30 with type 1 diabetes.

The gene calls are TRBV2 and TRBJ1-3, with D possibly being TRBD1 (6 bases). Germline CDR1 is SNHLY and CDR2 is FYNNEI. The CDR3 length is 14 residues. Trimming took off 9 bases at V and 4 bases at J, with 16 bases between the two ends. CDR3 amino acids: CARGGAHSGNTIYF. CDR3 nucleotides: TGTGCCAGAGGGGGGGCACACTCCGGAAACACCATATATTTT. Using reference TRBV2 and TRBJ1-3 for the parts outside the CDR3, the full variable domain is EPEVTQTPSHQVTQMGQEVILRCVPISNHLYFYWYRQILGQKVEFLVSFYNNEISEKSEIFDDQFSVERPDGSNFTLKIRSTKLEDSAMYFCARGGAHSGNTIYFGEGSWLTVV.

The V call is TRBV9, the J call TRBJ1-2, with TRBD1 matching over 9 bases. The trim removed 1 base at V and 5 bases at J, leaving 6 bases unmatched. Germline CDR1 is SGDLS and CDR2 is YYNGEE. This CDR3 is built from 15 residues. The CDR3 DNA reads as TGTGCCAGCAGCGTATGGGACAGGGCGGTGTATGGCTACACCTTC. The encoded protein is CASSVWDRAVYGYTF.

This clone was found a few times. The genes are TRBV11-2 and TRBJ2-2; D might be TRBD2 (5 bases). Germline lookup yields CDR1 SGHAT and CDR2 FQNNGV. Trimming removed 7 bases from V and 5 bases from J, with 8 bases in between. The CDR3 totals 12 residues. CDR3 DNA: TGTGCCAGCACCACTAGGACCGGGGAGCTGTTTTTT. It specifies CASTTRTGELFF.

This clone was observed once. This chain connects TRBV6-5 to TRBJ1-1; tentative D call: TRBD1 (6 bases). V was trimmed by 4 bases and J by 0 bases, leaving 12 bases between them. Germline lookup yields CDR1 MNHEY and CDR2 SVGAGI. The CDR3 totals 15 residues. The CDR3 is CASSSGQLMNTEAFF. CDR3 sequence (DNA): TGTGCCAGCAGTTCGGGACAACTCATGAACACTGAAGCTTTCTTT.

The chain links TRBV18 to TRBJ2-5, with TRBD1 as a possible D gene (7 bases). Trimming removed 6 bases from V and 2 bases from J, with 13 bases in between. CDR1 and CDR2 from the germline V gene are KGHSH and LQKENI. The CDR3 length is 14 residues. CDR3 region: CASSRGDTQETQYF. The CDR3 coding sequence is TGTGCCAGCTCCAGGGGGGATACGCAAGAGACCCAGTACTTC.

CDR3 amino acids: CSVDRGRGELFF. The DNA for the CDR3 is TGCAGCGTTGATAGAGGGCGCGGGGAGCTGTTTTTT. The chain couples TRBV29-1 to TRBJ2-2; possible D gene TRBD2, 5 bases. V was trimmed by 3 bases and J by 7 bases, leaving 9 bases between them. CDR1 and CDR2 (germline): SQVTM, ANQGSEA. CDR3 length equals 12 residues.

The chain joins TRBV6-4 to TRBJ2-6; possibly TRBD2 for D (6 bases). CDR3 size: 15 residues. The V gene's germline CDR1 is MRHNA and CDR2 SNTAGT. V gave up 11 bases and J gave up 0 bases, with 14 bases separating them. The CDR3 DNA reads TGTGCCGACGGACTACCCCACTCTGGGGCCAACGTCCTGACTTTC. Its protein product is CADGLPHSGANVLTF.

This clone turned up a few times. This rearrangement joins TRBV18 to TRBJ2-7; D is perhaps TRBD1 (5 bases). Germline values: CDR1 KGHSH, CDR2 LQKENI. V was pared by 3 bases and J by 2 bases, with 17 bases between. The CDR3 consists of 16 residues. In nucleotides, the CDR3 is TGTGCCAGCTCACCTTCCTCAATATCGACAGCCTACGAGCAGTACTTC. This codes for CASSPSSISTAYEQYF.

This clone occurred a few times. The chain couples TRBV6-5 to TRBJ2-7, with 7 bases aligning to TRBD1. Germline CDR1 and CDR2: MNHEY and SVGAGI. V shed 6 bases and J 0 bases; nucleotides not matched to a gene: 8. This CDR3 is built from 15 residues. The CDR3 DNA reads TGTGCCAGCAGCGTAACCGGGACAGCCTCCTACGAGCAGTACTTC. Translating gives CASSVTGTASYEQYF.

This clone was seen a few times. Within the sample, other DNA sequences also encode this same CDR3. The rearrangement joins TRBV30 to TRBJ2-7, with TRBD1 matching over 8 bases. Germline assignment: CDR1 GTSNPN and CDR2 SVGIG (reference sequence). The CDR3 has 13 amino acids. Trimming at V came to 1 base and at J to 4 bases, leaving 3 bases not matched to a gene. The CDR3 region is CAWSGDRGYEQYF. CDR3 nucleotides: TGTGCCTGGAGTGGTGACAGGGGTTACGAGCAGTACTTC.

The CDR3 spells CSAMGQVFGYTF. CDR3 DNA sequence: TGCAGCGCCATGGGACAGGTTTTCGGCTACACCTTC. This chain connects TRBV29-1 to TRBJ1-2, with 8 bases matching TRBD1. Germline V gene data show CDR1 as SQVTM and CDR2 as ANQGSEA. This CDR3 has 12 residues. The V segment lost 7 bases and the J segment 8 bases; nucleotides outside the gene matches: 9.

The table lists this clone with a few counts. The chain carries TRBV5-1 and TRBJ1-1; 7 positions agree with TRBD1. The junction had 5 bases not matched to a gene; V was cut back by 3 bases and J by 0 bases. Germline V lookup: CDR1 SGHRS, CDR2 YFSETQ. There are 15 residues in the CDR3. The CDR3 reads CASSSTGQMNTEAFF. CDR3 sequence (DNA): TGCGCCAGCAGCTCAACGGGACAGATGAACACTGAAGCTTTCTTT.

This chain uses TRBV12-2 with TRBJ1-2. TRBV12-2 is tagged as a pseudogene. The CDR3 spans 14 residues. The CDR3 sequence: CASRLGRRAYGYTF. As DNA, the CDR3 is TGTGCAAGTCGCCTGGGGAGGCGGGCCTATGGCTACACCTTC.

V is TRBV7-2 and J is TRBJ1-5; D unclear. This CDR3 contains 15 residues. Germline CDR1 SGHTA, CDR2 FQGNSA. The V end lost 0 bases, the J end lost 0 bases, and 6 bases lay between the germline ends. In nucleotides, the CDR3 is TGTGCCAGCAGCTTAGCAGCGGTTAGCAATCAGCCCCAGCATTTT. Translated: CASSLAAVSNQPQHF. The complete variable domain, with remaining parts taken from reference TRBV7-2 and TRBJ1-5, reads GAGVSQSPSNKVTEKGKDVELRCDPISGHTALYWYRQSLGQGLEFLIYFQGNSAPDKSGLPSDRFSAERTGGSVSTLTIQRTQQEDSAVYLCASSLAAVSNQPQHFGDGTRLSIL.

This clone was recorded a few times. The chain links TRBV19 to TRBJ2-2; no clear D gene. Trimming took 5 bases from V and 5 from J, leaving 15 bases between them. The CDR3 loop spans 15 amino acids. Germline CDR1 reads LNHDA; CDR2 reads SQIVND (reference sequence). The CDR3 here is CASSSSSIGTGELFF. The CDR3 DNA is TGTGCCAGTAGTTCAAGTTCGATCGGTACCGGGGAGCTGTTTTTT.

This clone was observed a few times. The rearrangement uses TRBV7-2 and TRBJ2-3; 9 nucleotides match TRBD2. Trimming at V came to 8 bases and at J to 3 bases, leaving 6 bases not matched to a gene. Per germline, CDR1 SGHTA and CDR2 FQGNSA. The CDR3 sequence is 14 residues long. The CDR3 reads CASGLAGPTDTQYF. CDR3 nucleotides: TGTGCCAGCGGGCTAGCGGGACCAACAGATACGCAGTATTTT.

This clone was counted between two and nine times. The chain links TRBV28 to TRBJ1-2; D ambiguous. The V end was cut by 5 bases, the J end by 4 bases, with 11 bases between. The CDR3 covers 13 residues. Germline V gene data show CDR1 as MDHEN and CDR2 as SYDVKM. CDR3: CASSTHTAYGYTF. The CDR3 bases are TGTGCCAGCAGTACCCATACAGCCTATGGCTACACCTTC.

The genes are TRBV19 and TRBJ2-1, with 10 bases matching TRBD1. Trimming took 7 bases from V and 4 from J; bases not matched to a gene: 13. The CDR3 runs to 17 residues. Germline CDR1 is LNHDA and CDR2 is SQIVND (reference sequence). In nucleotides, the CDR3 is TGTGCCAGTACCACGACTGCCGGGACAGGGGTGTACAATGAGCAGTTCTTC. This encodes CASTTTAGTGVYNEQFF.

This clone was seen a handful of times. This chain joins TRBV29-1 and TRBJ2-7; a weak D match, TRBD1 (6 bases). This CDR3 spans 17 amino acids. From germline, CDR1 is SQVTM and CDR2 ANQGSEA. Deletions cut 6 bases from V and 5 bases from J, with 29 bases between. This CDR3 is CSVSRGSGTTIWDEQYF. DNA of the CDR3: TGCAGCGTCAGCAGGGGATCTGGGACGACAATCTGGGACGAGCAGTACTTC.

This chain joins TRBV14 and TRBJ2-1; TRBD1 aligns across 7 bases. CDR3 size: 14 residues. The J segment lost 9 bases and the V segment lost 2 bases, leaving 7 bases of the junction unmatched. In germline, CDR1 is SGHDN, CDR2 FVKESK. CDR3 in DNA: TGTGCCAGCAGCCAACGACAGGGCGTGGGTGAGCAGTTCTTC. Protein sequence: CASSQRQGVGEQFF.